This passage covers 20 T cell receptor beta chains from one sample sequenced in a study of T cells in Graves' hyperthyroidism and ophthalmopathy. RNA transcripts were the template for amplifying TCR beta CDR3 regions. RT-PCR in the first round (using the HTBI primer set) targeted the TCR CDR3. TCRdb fed the multiplex PCR reads into MiXCR, producing one record per CDR3 protein. The table records 600,000 to 650,000 distinct CDR3 sequences, around 15% of them present only once. Sequencing was performed on blood. The receptors were gathered from a woman aged 25-40 years with Graves' hyperthyroidism.

This chain joins TRBV9 and TRBJ2-2; D may be TRBD2 (6 bases). The CDR3 is made up of 16 amino acids. Deletions cut 0 bases from V and 4 bases from J, with 13 bases between. Germline CDR1 SGDLS, CDR2 YYNGEE. The CDR3 reads CASSVAREWVTGELFF. DNA of the CDR3: TGTGCCAGCAGCGTAGCACGGGAGTGGGTCACCGGGGAGCTGTTTTTT.

This clonotype was seen at least ten times. V is TRBV12-3 or TRBV12-4 and J is TRBJ2-2; no firm D call. Trimming stripped 5 bases from V and 7 bases from J, with 17 bases between. The CDR3 is 15 residues long. The CDR3 DNA sequence: TGTGCCAGCAGTACCGTATCTACTGGGCGCGGGGAGCTGTTTTTT. Amino acids: CASSTVSTGRGELFF.

Of note for this clonotype: A clone one base away is much larger, so this may be a read error. The V gene is TRBV28, the J gene TRBJ2-3, with 9 bases fitting TRBD2. This CDR3 comprises 17 residues. The germline V gene has CDR1 MDHEN and CDR2 SYDVKM. Trimming cost V 1 base and J 0 bases; bases outside gene matches: 5. The CDR3 here is CASSLSSGVDSTDTQYF. The CDR3 coding sequence is TGTGCCAGCAGTTTATCTAGCGGGGTCGATAGCACAGATACGCAGTATTTT.

Only a few counts were recorded for this clonotype. This rearrangement joins TRBV28 to TRBJ1-5; D is unclear. V was cut by 7 bases and J by 0 bases, with 10 bases left in between. CDR1 is MDHEN and CDR2 is SYDVKM in the germline V gene. The CDR3 runs 14 residues. This CDR3 is CASTLGYSNQPQHF. The CDR3 DNA reads TGTGCCAGCACTCTCGGATATAGCAATCAGCCCCAGCATTTT.

The V and J genes are TRBV28 and TRBJ1-1, with D tentatively TRBD1 (5 bases). V was clipped by 6 bases and J by 5 bases, with 16 bases between them. There are 14 residues in the CDR3. CDR1 MDHEN and CDR2 SYDVKM come from the germline V gene. CDR3 nucleotides: TGTGCCAGCAGCGGGGCGGCCACCCCAACTGAAGCTTTCTTT. This sequence encodes CASSGAATPTEAFF. The full variable domain, rest sourced from reference TRBV28 and TRBJ1-1, is DVKVTQSSRYLVKRTGEKVFLECVQDMDHENMFWYRQDPGLGLRLIYFSYDVKMKEKGDIPEGYSVSREKKERFSLILESASTNQTSMYLCASSGAATPTEAFFGQGTRLTVV.

CDR3 loop: CSVAGNSNEQFF. Here the CDR3 DNA reads TGCAGCGTTGCGGGGAATTCCAATGAGCAGTTCTTC. V usage is TRBV29-1 and J usage is TRBJ2-1; a possible D gene is TRBD2 (5 bases). Germline V CDR1 and CDR2: SQVTM, ANQGSEA. This CDR3 has 12 residues. Between the trimmed V and J ends, which lost 4 bases and 6 bases, there was a span of 10 bases.

This clonotype showed up just a few times. The gene calls are TRBV5-1 and TRBJ2-7; no definite D call. V was pared by 5 bases and J by 6 bases, with 12 bases between. Per germline, CDR1 SGHRS and CDR2 YFSETQ. This CDR3 region has 12 residues. CDR3 DNA sequence: TGCGCCAGCAGAGGCCCAGCCCCCGAGCAGTACTTC. It specifies CASRGPAPEQYF.

The CDR3 DNA sequence: TGTGCCAGCAGCATTCCGCGGAACGGTTATAATTCACCCCTCCACTTT. This gives the protein CASSIPRNGYNSPLHF. The V gene is TRBV13, the J gene TRBJ1-6; D gene uncertain. The CDR3 has 16 residues. The germline V gene has CDR1 PRHDT and CDR2 FYEKMQ (reference sequence). V dropped 5 bases and J dropped 4 bases, with 15 bases sitting between them.

The chain uses TRBV15 and TRBJ2-7; 9 nucleotides align to TRBD1. Germline assignment: CDR1 LNHNV and CDR2 YYDKDF (reference sequence). V shed 4 bases, J shed 6 bases, and the junction held 7 bases outside the gene matches. This CDR3 is built from 14 residues. CDR3 region: CATSTGQGISEQYF. The CDR3 region has the DNA TGTGCCACCAGCACGGGACAGGGTATAAGCGAGCAGTACTTC.

This clonotype appeared many times. The rearrangement uses TRBV7-2 and TRBJ2-5; no clear D. This CDR3 region has 15 residues. V shed 4 bases and J shed 2 bases, with 14 bases lying between them. CDR1 and CDR2 from the germline V gene are SGHTA and FQGNSA. In DNA, the CDR3 is TGTGCCAGCAGCTCCTACAGACGGCGACAAGAGACCCAGTACTTC. The encoded protein is CASSSYRRRQETQYF.

This clonotype was detected ten times or more. The chain joins TRBV11-3 to TRBJ2-5, with D tentatively TRBD1 (6 bases). This CDR3 has 18 amino acids. With 1 base removed from V and 0 bases from J, the gap between germline ends came to 18 bases. CDR1 is SGHNT, CDR2 YENEEA, per germline. The CDR3 loop is CASSLVGGQGPYQETQYF. The CDR3 nucleotides are TGTGCCAGCAGCTTAGTTGGGGGCCAGGGACCGTACCAAGAGACCCAGTACTTC.

This clonotype was recorded a few times. The CDR3 region is CASSHGRGRFNTEAFF. CDR3 DNA sequence: TGCGCCAGCAGCCACGGCCGGGGCAGATTCAACACTGAAGCTTTCTTT. The V and J genes are TRBV4-1 and TRBJ1-1; D perhaps matches TRBD1 (5 bases). Germline assignment: CDR1 MGHRA and CDR2 YSYEKL. The CDR3 runs to 16 residues. The V and J ends lost 3 bases and 2 bases respectively, with 16 bases between them.

This clonotype appeared many times. The CDR3 DNA reads as TGTGCCAGCAGCGGATACCGACAGGGGAACTATGGCTACACCTTC. It codes for CASSGYRQGNYGYTF. The chain carries TRBV2 and TRBJ1-2; TRBD1 agrees at 8 bases. CDR3 length equals 15 residues. The junction had 8 bases not matched to a gene; V was cut back by 6 bases and J by 2 bases. CDR1 and CDR2 (germline): SNHLY, FYNNEI.

At least ten counts were recorded for this clonotype. The V call is TRBV20-1, the J call TRBJ2-1, with D tentatively TRBD2 (6 bases). Germline loops: CDR1 DFQATT, CDR2 SNEGSKA (reference sequence). Trimming removed 1 base from V and 0 bases from J, with 13 bases in between. This CDR3 spans 16 amino acids. Here the CDR3 reads CSARVRTTLSYNEQFF. CDR3 coding DNA: TGCAGTGCTAGAGTTCGGACTACGCTCTCCTACAATGAGCAGTTCTTC.

The CDR3 reads CASSPGAASNQPQHF. In DNA, the CDR3 is TGTGCCAGCAGCCCCGGGGCGGCTAGCAATCAGCCCCAGCATTTT. This sequence joins TRBV7-9 and TRBJ1-5; D perhaps matches TRBD1 (5 bases). V gave up 5 bases and J gave up 0 bases, with 11 bases separating them. Germline V gene sequence: CDR1 SEHNR, CDR2 FQNEAQ (reference sequence). The CDR3 totals 15 residues.

J is TRBJ2-1 and V is TRBV30, with TRBD1 matching over 8 bases. Germline trimming cut 7 bases from V and 4 bases from J; bases unmatched to any gene: 6. The germline CDR1 and CDR2 sequences are GTSNPN and SVGIG (reference sequence). The CDR3 length is 13 residues. The CDR3 coding sequence is TGTGCCTCCCGACAGGGGAATTACAATGAGCAGTTCTTC. Its protein is CASRQGNYNEQFF.

The chain carries TRBV18 and TRBJ1-2, with 10 bases fitting TRBD1. The J segment lost 6 bases and the V segment lost 3 bases, leaving 10 bases of the junction unmatched. Germline lookup yields CDR1 KGHSH and CDR2 LQKENI. The CDR3 is 16 amino acids. The CDR3: CASSPRATGGENGYTF. The CDR3, as DNA: TGTGCCAGCTCACCGCGGGCGACAGGGGGCGAAAATGGCTACACCTTC.

The sample holds many counts of this clonotype. The rearrangement joins TRBV20-1 to TRBJ2-5; 8 bases fit TRBD2. Trimming removed 0 bases from V and 13 bases from J; junction bases left unmatched: 4. Germline V gives CDR1 DFQATT, CDR2 SNEGSKA (reference sequence). The CDR3 is made up of 11 amino acids. CDR3 bases: TGCAGTGCTAGAGATGGTACTAGCGGGTACTTC. It is translated as CSARDGTSGYF.

The chain is built from TRBV10-3 and TRBJ2-3; the D gene could be TRBD1 or TRBD2 (5 bases each). Germline assignment: CDR1 ENHRY and CDR2 SYGVKD. The CDR3 totals 13 residues. Trimming shortened V by 10 bases and J by 2 bases, and 13 bases separated the two germline ends. In nucleotides, the CDR3 is TGTGCCACCGGGGCAGGGAACACAGATACGCAGTATTTT. It encodes CATGAGNTDTQYF.

This clonotype was counted many times. V usage is TRBV6-5 and J usage is TRBJ2-1, with TRBD2 identical over 10 bases. Trimming at V came to 2 bases and at J to 6 bases, leaving 10 bases not matched to a gene. Germline CDR1 MNHEY, CDR2 SVGAGI. CDR3 length equals 17 residues. CDR3 region: CASSYTLAGVSLNEQFF. The DNA for the CDR3 is TGTGCCAGCAGTTACACGCTAGCGGGAGTTAGTCTCAATGAGCAGTTCTTC.